This T cell receptor (beta chain) was recorded in a study of identical twins. This clonotype was found a few times. One entry per CDR3 protein results from TCRdb running MiXCR on the 5' RACE reads. Of under 400,000 distinct CDR3 sequences detected, about 9% appear once; the ten largest clones hold more than 8%. Specimen: naive T cells sorted from blood. The receptor was derived from a woman between 45 and 60 years old in good health.

The CDR3 DNA sequence: TGCAGTCCCGAGCGAGGGACGCAAGAGGCGCAGTACTTC. It specifies CSPERGTQEAQYF. The chain carries TRBV20-1 and TRBJ2-5; TRBD1 or TRBD2 may be the D gene (5 bases each). This CDR3 region has 13 residues. In germline, CDR1 is DFQATT, CDR2 SNEGSKA (reference sequence). The V end was cut by 8 bases, the J end by 11 bases, with 24 bases between.